This T cell receptor beta chain was observed in a study of long-term antiretroviral therapy in people with HIV. CDR3 size: 13 residues. V was cut by 8 bases and J by 2 bases, with 15 bases left in between. Per the germline V gene, CDR1 is SQVTM and CDR2 is ANQGSEA. Study findings and constraints: Pre-ART expanded clones dominated the repertoire at every time point. Repertoires looked antigen-experienced, with only a slight naive shift after ART.

With survey level as its setting, the immunoSEQ assay was v3.0. Per sample, sequencing targeted 40,000-50,000 T-cell genomes. Clones were read by immunoSEQ multiplex PCR, and TCRdb kept only the in-frame ones, dropping some. Among about 20,000 clones, approximately 81% were seen once, and the ten largest hold roughly 10%. In regard to this clone: Its antigen is unidentified.

The receptor was derived from a man aged 40-49 years with HIV. This rearrangement joins TRBV29-1 to TRBJ1-1; D may be TRBD1 (5 bases). The sample in question was unsorted PBMCs, obtained 2.4 to 2.5 years after starting antiretroviral therapy. The CDR3 sequence is CSWGSGVNTEAFF. The CDR3 DNA is TGCAGCTGGGGGTCGGGGGTAAACACTGAAGCTTTCTTT.